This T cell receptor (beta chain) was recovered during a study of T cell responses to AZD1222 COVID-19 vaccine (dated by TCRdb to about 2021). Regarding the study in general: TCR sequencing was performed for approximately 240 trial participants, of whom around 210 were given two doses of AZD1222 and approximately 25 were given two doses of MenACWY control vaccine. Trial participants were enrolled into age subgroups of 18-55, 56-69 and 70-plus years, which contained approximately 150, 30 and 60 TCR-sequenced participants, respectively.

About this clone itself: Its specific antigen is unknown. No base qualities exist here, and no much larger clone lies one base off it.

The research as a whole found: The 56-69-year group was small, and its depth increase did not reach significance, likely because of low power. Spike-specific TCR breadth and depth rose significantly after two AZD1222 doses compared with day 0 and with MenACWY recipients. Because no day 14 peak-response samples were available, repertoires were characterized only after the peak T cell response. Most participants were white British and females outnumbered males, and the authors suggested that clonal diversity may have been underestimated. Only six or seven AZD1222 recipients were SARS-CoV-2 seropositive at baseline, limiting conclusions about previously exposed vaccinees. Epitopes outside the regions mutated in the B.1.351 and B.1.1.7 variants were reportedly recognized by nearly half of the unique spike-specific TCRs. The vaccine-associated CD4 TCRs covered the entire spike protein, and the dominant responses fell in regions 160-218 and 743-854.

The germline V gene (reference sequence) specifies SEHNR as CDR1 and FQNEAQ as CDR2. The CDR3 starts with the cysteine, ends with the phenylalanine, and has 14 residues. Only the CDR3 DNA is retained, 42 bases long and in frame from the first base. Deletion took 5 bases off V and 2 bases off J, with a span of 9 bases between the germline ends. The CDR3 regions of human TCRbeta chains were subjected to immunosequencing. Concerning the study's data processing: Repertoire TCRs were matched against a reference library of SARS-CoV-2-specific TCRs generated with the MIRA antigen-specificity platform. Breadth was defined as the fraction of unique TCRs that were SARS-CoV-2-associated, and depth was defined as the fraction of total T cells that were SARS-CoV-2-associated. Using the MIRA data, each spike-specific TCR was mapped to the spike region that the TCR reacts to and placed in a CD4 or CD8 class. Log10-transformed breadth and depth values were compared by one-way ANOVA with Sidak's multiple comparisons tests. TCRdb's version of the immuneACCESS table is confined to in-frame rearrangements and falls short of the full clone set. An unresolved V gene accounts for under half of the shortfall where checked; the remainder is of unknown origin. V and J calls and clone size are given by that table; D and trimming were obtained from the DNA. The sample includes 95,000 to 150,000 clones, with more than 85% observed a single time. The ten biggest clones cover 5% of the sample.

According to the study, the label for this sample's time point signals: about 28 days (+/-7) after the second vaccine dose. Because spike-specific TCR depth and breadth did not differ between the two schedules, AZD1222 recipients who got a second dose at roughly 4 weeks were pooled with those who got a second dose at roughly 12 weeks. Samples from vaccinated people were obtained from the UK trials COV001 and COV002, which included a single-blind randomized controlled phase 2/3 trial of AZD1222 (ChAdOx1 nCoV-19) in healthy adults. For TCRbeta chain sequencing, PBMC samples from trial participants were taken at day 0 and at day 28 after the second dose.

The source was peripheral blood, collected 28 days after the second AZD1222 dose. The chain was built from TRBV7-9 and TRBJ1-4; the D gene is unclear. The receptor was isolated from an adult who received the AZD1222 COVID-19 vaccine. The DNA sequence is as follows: TGTGCCAGCAGCCCGCCGTGGACTAATGAAAAACTGTTTTTT. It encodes CASSPPWTNEKLFF.